Sequencing of this T cell receptor beta chain was carried out in a study of glioma-infiltrating T cells. Study-wide results and limits: Non-neoplastic patients had below-expected tissue-blood divergence, while all gliomas exceeded expectation. CDR3 overlap between tissue and blood was very small.

The germline V and J ends were trimmed by 5 bases and 7 bases, with 14 bases remaining between them. Germline V lookup: CDR1 LGHNT, CDR2 FRNRAP. The CDR3 runs to 13 residues. This clonotype was recorded many times. Its antigen is as yet unknown. Amplification of TCR alpha and beta CDR3 regions from RNA used iRepertoire nested multiplex PCR. For one-step reverse transcription and amplification, about 90-450 ng of tissue mRNA or PBMC total RNA was used. MiXCR, run by TCRdb on the multiplex PCR reads, gives a single entry per CDR3 protein. The table lists over 100,000 distinct CDR3 sequences, less than 30% of them singletons, with about 30% in the top ten.

The receptor's source is a human donor with low-grade glioma or glioblastoma, undergoing nonglioma brain surgery, or in good health (not recorded which). Source material: glioma tissue, nonneoplastic brain tissue, or PBMCs (not recorded which). The chain employs TRBV12-5 and TRBJ1-1; possibly TRBD1 for D (5 bases). CDR3 nucleotides: TGTGCTAGTGGTCGTCAATGGGGGGGTGAAGCTTTCTTT. Translating gives CASGRQWGGEAFF.